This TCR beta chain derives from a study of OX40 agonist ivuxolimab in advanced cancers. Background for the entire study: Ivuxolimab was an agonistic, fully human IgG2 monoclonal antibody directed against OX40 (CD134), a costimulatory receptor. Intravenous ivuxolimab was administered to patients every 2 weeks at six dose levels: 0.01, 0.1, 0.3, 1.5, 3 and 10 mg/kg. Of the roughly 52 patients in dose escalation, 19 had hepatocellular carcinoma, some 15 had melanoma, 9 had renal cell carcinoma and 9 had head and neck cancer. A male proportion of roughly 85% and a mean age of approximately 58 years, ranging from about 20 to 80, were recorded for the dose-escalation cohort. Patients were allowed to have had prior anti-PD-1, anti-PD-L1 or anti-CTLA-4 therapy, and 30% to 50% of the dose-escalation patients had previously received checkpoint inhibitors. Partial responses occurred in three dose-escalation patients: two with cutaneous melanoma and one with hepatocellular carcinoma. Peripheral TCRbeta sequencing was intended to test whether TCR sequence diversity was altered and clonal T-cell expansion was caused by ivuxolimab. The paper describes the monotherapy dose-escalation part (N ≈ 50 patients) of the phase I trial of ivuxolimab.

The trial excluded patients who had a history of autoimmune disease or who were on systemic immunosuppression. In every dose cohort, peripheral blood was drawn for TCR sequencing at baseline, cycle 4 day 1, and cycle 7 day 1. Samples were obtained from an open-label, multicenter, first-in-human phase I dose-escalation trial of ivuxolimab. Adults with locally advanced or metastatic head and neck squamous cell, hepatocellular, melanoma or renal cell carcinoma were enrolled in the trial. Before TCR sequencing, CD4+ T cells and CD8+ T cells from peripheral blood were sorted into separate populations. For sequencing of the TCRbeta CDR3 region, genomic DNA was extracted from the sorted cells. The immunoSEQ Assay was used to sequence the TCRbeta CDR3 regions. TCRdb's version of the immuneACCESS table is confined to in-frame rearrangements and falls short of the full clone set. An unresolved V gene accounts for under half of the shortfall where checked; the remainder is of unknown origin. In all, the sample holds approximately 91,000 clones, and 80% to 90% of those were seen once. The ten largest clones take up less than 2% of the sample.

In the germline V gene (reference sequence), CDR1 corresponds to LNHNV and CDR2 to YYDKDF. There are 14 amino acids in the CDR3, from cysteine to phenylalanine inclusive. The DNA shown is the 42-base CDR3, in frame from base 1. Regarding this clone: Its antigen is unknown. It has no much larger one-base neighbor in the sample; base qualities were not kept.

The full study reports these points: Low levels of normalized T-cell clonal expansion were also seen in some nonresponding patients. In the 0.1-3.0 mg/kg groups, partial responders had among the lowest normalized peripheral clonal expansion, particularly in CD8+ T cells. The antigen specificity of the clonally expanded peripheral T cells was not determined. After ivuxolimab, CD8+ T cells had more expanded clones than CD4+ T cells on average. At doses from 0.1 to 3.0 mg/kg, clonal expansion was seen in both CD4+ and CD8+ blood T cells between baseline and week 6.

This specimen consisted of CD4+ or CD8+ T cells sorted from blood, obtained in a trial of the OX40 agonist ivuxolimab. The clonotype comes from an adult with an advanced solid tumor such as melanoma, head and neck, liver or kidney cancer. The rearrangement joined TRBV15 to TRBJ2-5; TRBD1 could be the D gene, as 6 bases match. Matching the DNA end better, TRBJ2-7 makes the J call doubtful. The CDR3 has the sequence CATSRDRGIYEQYF. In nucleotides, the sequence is TGTGCCACCAGCAGAGACAGGGGAATCTACGAGCAGTACTTC.